The present T cell receptor beta chain was sequenced within a study of kidney transplant recipient with SARS-CoV-2 infection. This clonotype was recorded many times. Via MiXCR, TCRdb re-called the reads, giving one row per CDR3 protein. The sample holds 200,000 to 300,000 distinct CDR3 sequences; under 35% are singletons and the top ten take roughly 7%. The sequences come from a blood sample, collected at baseline and on approximately day 120 from a kidney transplant recipient. This TCR was recovered from a male patient in his thirties who had COVID-19 and was a kidney transplant recipient. The graft donor may be the source of some T cells.

The CDR3 DNA sequence: TGTGCCAGCTCAGACATGAACACTGAAGCTTTCTTT. The encoded protein is CASSDMNTEAFF. This chain uses TRBV25-1 with TRBJ1-1; no clear D. The CDR3 sequence is 12 residues long. V lost 8 bases and J 0 bases, leaving 7 bases between the germline ends. From germline, CDR1 is MGHDK and CDR2 SYGVNS.